Reported below is one T cell receptor beta chain. These data are taken from a study of T cell repertoires in cytomegalovirus infection. MiXCR, applied by TCRdb to the reads, yields one record per CDR3 protein. This sample yields more than 150,000 distinct CDR3 sequences, of which about 30% are seen a single time; 31% belongs to the top ten. The V and J ends lost 0 bases and 0 bases respectively, with 5 bases between them. The CDR3 sequence is 14 residues long. The germline V gene encodes CDR1 LNHNV and CDR2 YYDKDF (reference sequence). This TCR was recovered from a human donor in good health (CMV status not recorded). Some clones in this sample may be carry-over from other donors' samples. Input material: PBMCs. The rearrangement joins TRBV15 to TRBJ1-1; D unclear. The CDR3 region is CATSRDGVNTEAFF. The CDR3 DNA sequence: TGTGCCACCAGCAGAGATGGGGTGAACACTGAAGCTTTCTTT.